Presented here are 5 T cell receptor beta chains from one specimen sequenced in a study of shared clonotypes between healthy human individuals. Measured with immunoSEQ multiplex PCR; TCRdb has only the in-frame clones, and not every one. The repertoire holds about 1.5 million clones, with approximately 98% as singletons. Source material: naive CD4+ T cells sorted from blood. Subset indicated: CD45RA+ positively selected. All receptors come from a man aged 25 to 40 in good health.

V gene TRBV19 combines with J gene TRBJ1-2, with D tentatively TRBD1 (5 bases). Germline lookup yields CDR1 LNHDA and CDR2 SQIVND (reference sequence). The CDR3 is 13 amino acids. V was cut by 5 bases and J by 10 bases, with 17 bases left in between. The CDR3 is CASSLRDRDFYTF. The DNA for the CDR3 is TGTGCCAGTAGTCTCCGCGACAGAGACTTCTACACCTTC.

J is TRBJ2-7 and V is TRBV15; D might be TRBD2 (5 bases). Germline assignment: CDR1 LNHNV and CDR2 YYDKDF (reference sequence). The CDR3 spans 14 residues. With 1 base removed from V and 3 bases from J, the gap between germline ends came to 10 bases. The CDR3 sequence: CATSRVVSGYEQYF. In nucleotides, the CDR3 is TGTGCCACCAGCAGAGTGGTAAGCGGCTACGAGCAGTACTTC.

The rearrangement joins TRBV5-1 to TRBJ1-3, with a tentative D call TRBD1 (6 bases). This CDR3 is 14 amino acids long. Germline V gene data show CDR1 as SGHRS and CDR2 as YFSETQ. Trimming pared 1 base from V and 4 bases from J, leaving 9 bases between. CDR3 in DNA: TGCGCCAGCAGCTTGACAGGGTGGGGAAACACCATATATTTT. Translating gives CASSLTGWGNTIYF.

A word on this clone: The sample contains more than one DNA sequence encoding this CDR3. V usage is TRBV10-3 and J usage is TRBJ1-1, with TRBD1 matching 7 bases. CDR3 length equals 13 residues. J lost 1 base, V lost 9 bases, and 5 bases had no gene match. Germline V gene sequence: CDR1 ENHRY, CDR2 SYGVKD. The CDR3 DNA sequence: TGTGCCATTAAAGACAGGGAGAACACTGAAGCTTTCTTT. Its protein is CAIKDRENTEAFF.

This chain joins TRBV27 and TRBJ2-3; TRBD1 agrees at 12 bases. Germline V gene lookup returns CDR1 MNHEY and CDR2 SMNVEV (reference sequence). Losses at the gene ends were 2 bases for V and 4 bases for J; bases not matched to a gene: 4. The CDR3 has 16 amino acids. In DNA, the CDR3 is TGTGCCAGCAGTTTAGCCGGGACAGGGGGCGCAGATACGCAGTATTTT. Encoded protein: CASSLAGTGGADTQYF.